This TCR beta chain is from a study of blood T cell repertoires in COVID-19. For the study at large: Acute and convalescent COVID-19 specimens originated in the United States, Italy and Spain. Sources were T cells, B-cell-depleted T cells, or PBMCs; the material itself was cDNA or gDNA.

With 4 bases removed from V and 4 bases from J, the gap between germline ends came to 7 bases. This CDR3 region has 12 residues. Germline V gene data show CDR1 as SQVTM and CDR2 as ANQGSEA. In the original analysis: Using reference gene primer amplification, nucleated cell counts were estimated. Clones were sequenced by immunoSEQ multiplex PCR, and TCRdb holds only the in-frame ones, with some missing. Clone size and V and J calls were adopted from that table, with D and trimming inferred from the DNA. The table has 50,000 or so clones, under 90% seen once; the top ten hold about 15%. The chain joins TRBV29-1 to TRBJ1-4; perhaps TRBD1 as D (5 bases). This receptor was taken from a man between 65 and 79 years old with acute or convalescent COVID-19. The specimen sequenced was peripheral blood. The CDR3 sequence: CSVGDSNEKLFF. The CDR3 DNA reads as TGCAGCGTTGGAGACAGTAATGAAAAACTGTTTTTT.